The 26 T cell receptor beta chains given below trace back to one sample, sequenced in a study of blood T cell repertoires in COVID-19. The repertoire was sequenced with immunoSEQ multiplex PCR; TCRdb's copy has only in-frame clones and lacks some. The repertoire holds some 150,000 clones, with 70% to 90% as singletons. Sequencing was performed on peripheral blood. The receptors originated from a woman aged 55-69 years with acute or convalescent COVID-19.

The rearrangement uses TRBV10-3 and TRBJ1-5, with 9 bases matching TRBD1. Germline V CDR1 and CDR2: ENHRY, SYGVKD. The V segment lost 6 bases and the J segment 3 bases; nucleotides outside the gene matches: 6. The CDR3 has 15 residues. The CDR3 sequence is CAISDRGLDNQPQHF. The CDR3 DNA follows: TGTGCCATCAGCGACAGGGGGTTAGACAATCAGCCCCAGCATTTT.

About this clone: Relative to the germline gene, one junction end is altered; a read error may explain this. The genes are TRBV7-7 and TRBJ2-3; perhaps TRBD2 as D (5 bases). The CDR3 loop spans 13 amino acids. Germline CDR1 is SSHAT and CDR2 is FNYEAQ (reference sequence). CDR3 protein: CASSLAEGNTQYF. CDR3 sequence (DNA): TGTGCTAGCAGCTTGGCTGAGGGAAATACGCAGTATTTT.

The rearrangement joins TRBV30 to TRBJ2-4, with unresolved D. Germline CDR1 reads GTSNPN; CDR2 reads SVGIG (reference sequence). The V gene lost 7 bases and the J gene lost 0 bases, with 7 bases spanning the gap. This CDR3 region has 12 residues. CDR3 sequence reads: CAFDSAKNIQYF. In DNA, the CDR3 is TGTGCCTTCGACTCAGCCAAAAACATTCAGTACTTC.

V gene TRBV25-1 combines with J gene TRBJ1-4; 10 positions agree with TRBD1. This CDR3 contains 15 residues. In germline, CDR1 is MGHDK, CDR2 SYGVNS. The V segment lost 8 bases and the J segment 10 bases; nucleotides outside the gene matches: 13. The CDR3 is CASRSSGQGLGKLFF. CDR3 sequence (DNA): TGTGCCAGCCGATCCTCGGGACAGGGGCTGGGAAAACTGTTTTTT.

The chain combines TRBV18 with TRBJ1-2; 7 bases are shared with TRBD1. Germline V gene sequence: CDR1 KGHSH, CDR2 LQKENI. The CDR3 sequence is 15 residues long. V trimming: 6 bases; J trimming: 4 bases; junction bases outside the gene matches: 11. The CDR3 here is CASSQPGQRIYGYTF. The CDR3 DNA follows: TGTGCCAGCTCGCAGCCGGGACAGAGAATCTATGGCTACACCTTC.

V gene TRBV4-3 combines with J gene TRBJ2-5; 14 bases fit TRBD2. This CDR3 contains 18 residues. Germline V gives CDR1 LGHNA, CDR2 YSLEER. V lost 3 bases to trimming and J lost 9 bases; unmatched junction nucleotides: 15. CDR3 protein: CASSQVGLAGGHPAAQYF. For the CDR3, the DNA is TGCGCCAGCAGCCAGGTCGGACTAGCGGGGGGCCATCCCGCGGCCCAGTACTTC.

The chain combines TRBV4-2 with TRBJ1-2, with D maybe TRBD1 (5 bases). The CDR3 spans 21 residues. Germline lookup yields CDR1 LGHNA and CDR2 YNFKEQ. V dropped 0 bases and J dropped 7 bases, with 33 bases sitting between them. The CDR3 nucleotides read TGTGCCAGCAGCCAAGACTGGCCGGAGCCTCTTTCGGGGGAGTATGACGGTGGCTACACCTTC. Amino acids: CASSQDWPEPLSGEYDGGYTF.

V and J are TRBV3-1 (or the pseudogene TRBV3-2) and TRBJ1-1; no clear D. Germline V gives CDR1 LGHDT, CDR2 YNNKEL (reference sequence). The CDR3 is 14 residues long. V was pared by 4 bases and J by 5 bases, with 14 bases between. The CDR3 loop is CASSLAPPGTEAFF. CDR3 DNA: TGTGCCAGCAGCCTCGCCCCGCCGGGGACTGAAGCTTTCTTT.

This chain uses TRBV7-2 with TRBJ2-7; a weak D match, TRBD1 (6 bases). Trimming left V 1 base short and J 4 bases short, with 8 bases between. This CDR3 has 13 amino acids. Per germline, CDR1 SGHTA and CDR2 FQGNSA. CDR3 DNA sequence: TGTGCCAGCAGCTTAGGGACAGCTTACGAGCAGTACTTC. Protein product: CASSLGTAYEQYF.

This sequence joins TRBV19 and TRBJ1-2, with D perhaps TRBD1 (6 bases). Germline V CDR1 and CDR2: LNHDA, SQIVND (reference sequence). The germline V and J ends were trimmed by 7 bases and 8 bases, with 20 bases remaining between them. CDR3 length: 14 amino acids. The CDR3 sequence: CASKDTQGSQGYTF. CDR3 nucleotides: TGTGCCAGTAAAGACACACAGGGAAGTCAGGGCTACACCTTC.

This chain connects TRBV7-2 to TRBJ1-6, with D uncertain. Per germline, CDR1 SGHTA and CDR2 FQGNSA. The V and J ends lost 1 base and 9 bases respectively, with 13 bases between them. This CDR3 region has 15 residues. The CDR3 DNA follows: TGTGCCAGCAGCTTAGTCGGGGAAGGGAGTTCACCCCTCCACTTT. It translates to CASSLVGEGSSPLHF.

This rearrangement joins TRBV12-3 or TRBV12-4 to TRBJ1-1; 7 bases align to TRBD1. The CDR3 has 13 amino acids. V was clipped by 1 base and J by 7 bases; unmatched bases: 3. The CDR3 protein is CASSLGSGGEAFF. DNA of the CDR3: TGTGCCAGCAGTTTAGGATCAGGGGGTGAAGCTTTCTTT.

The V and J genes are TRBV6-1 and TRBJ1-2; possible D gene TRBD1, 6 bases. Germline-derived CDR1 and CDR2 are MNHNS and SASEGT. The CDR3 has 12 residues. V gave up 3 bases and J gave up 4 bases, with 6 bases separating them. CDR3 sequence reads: CASSETGYGYTF. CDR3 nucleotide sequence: TGTGCCAGCAGTGAGACAGGCTATGGCTACACCTTC.

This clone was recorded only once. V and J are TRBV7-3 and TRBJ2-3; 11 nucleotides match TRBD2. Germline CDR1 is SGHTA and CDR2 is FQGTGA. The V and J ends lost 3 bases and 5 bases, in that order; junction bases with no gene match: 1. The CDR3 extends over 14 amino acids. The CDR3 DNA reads TGTGCCAGCAGCTTTAGCGGGGGGGAAGATACGCAGTATTTT. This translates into CASSFSGGEDTQYF. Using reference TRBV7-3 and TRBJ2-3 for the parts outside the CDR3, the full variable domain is GAGVSQTPSNKVTEKGKYVELRCDPISGHTALYWYRQSLGQGPEFLIYFQGTGAADDSGLPNDRFFAVRPEGSVSTLKIQRTERGDSAVYLCASSFSGGEDTQYFGPGTRLTVL.

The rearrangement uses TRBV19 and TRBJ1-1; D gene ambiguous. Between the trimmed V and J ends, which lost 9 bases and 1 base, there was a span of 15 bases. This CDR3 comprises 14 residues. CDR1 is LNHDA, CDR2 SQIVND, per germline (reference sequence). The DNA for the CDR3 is TGTGCCAGCGTGAGGCCGGGTTCGAACACTGAAGCTTTCTTT. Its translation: CASVRPGSNTEAFF.

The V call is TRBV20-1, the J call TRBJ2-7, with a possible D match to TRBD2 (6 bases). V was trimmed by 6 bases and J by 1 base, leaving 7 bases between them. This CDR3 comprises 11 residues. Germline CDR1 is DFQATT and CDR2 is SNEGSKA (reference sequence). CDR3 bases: TGCAGTGCGAGCGGGTCCTACGAGCAGTACTTC. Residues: CSASGSYEQYF.

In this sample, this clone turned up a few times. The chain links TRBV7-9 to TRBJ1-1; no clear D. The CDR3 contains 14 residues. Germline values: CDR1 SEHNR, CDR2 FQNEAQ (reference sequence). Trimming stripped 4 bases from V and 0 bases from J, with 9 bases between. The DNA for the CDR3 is TGTGCCAGCAGCTCCCTCACGGTGAACACTGAAGCTTTCTTT. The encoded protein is CASSSLTVNTEAFF.

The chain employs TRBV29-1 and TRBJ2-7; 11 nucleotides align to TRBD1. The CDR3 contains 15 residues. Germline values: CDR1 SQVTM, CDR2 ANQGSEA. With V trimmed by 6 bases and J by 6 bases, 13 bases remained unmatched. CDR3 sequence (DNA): TGCAGCGTCCCCACCGGACAGGGGGCATCGTCCGAGCAGTACTTC. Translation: CSVPTGQGASSEQYF.

The CDR3 region has the DNA TGTGCCAGCAGCTCCCGGGGAGCGGGGGGGCCGAACACCGGGGAGCTGTTTTTT. This sequence encodes CASSSRGAGGPNTGELFF. The chain employs TRBV7-2 and TRBJ2-2; 10 nucleotides agree with TRBD2. After removal of 4 bases from V and 0 bases from J, the junction contained 8 bases not matched to a gene. Germline assignment: CDR1 SGHTA and CDR2 FQGNSA. CDR3 length: 18 amino acids.

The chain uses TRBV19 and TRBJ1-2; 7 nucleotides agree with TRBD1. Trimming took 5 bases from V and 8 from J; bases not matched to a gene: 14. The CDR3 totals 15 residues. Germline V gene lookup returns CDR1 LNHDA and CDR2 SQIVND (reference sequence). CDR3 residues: CASSSRTGERRGYTF. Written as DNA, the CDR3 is TGTGCCAGTAGTTCTAGAACAGGGGAAAGACGCGGCTACACCTTC.

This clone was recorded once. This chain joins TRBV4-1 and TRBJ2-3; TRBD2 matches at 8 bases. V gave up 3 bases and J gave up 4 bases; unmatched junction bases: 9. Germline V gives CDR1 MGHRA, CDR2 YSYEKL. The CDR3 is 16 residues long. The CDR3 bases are TGCGCCAGCAGCCAGAGCCGGGGGGGGGCCGCAGATACGCAGTATTTT. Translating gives CASSQSRGGAADTQYF.

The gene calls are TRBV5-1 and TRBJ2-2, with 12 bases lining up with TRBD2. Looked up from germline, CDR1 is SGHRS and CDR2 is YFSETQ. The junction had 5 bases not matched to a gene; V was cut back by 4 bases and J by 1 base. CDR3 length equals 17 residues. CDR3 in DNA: TGCGCCAGCAGCCCCGGGACTAGCGGGCTGAACACCGGGGAGCTGTTTTTT. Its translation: CASSPGTSGLNTGELFF.

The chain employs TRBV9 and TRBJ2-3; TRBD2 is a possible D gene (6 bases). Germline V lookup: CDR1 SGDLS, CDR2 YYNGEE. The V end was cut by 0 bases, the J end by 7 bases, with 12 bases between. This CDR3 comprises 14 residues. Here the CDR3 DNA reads TGTGCCAGCAGCGTAGGCGGGGCTGGGAATACGCAGTATTTT. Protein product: CASSVGGAGNTQYF.

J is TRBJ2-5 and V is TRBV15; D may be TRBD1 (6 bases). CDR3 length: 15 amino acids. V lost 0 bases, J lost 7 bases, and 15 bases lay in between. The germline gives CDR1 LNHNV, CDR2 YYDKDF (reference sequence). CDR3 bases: TGTGCCACCAGCAGAGATCCCGTCAGGGGTGGGACCCAGTACTTC. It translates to CATSRDPVRGGTQYF.

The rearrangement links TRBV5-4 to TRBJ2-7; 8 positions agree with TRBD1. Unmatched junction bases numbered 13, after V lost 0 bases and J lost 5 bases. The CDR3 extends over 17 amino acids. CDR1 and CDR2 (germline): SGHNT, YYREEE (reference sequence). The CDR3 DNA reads TGTGCCAGCAGCTTGGCGGGGTCGACAGGGGTCGGCGACGAGCAGTACTTC. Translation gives CASSLAGSTGVGDEQYF.

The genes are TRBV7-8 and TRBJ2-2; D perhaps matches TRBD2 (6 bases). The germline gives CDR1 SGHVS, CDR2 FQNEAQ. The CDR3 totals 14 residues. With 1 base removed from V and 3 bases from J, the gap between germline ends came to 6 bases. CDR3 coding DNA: TGTGCCAGCAGCTTAGGCGGGGACACCGGGGAGCTGTTTTTT. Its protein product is CASSLGGDTGELFF.